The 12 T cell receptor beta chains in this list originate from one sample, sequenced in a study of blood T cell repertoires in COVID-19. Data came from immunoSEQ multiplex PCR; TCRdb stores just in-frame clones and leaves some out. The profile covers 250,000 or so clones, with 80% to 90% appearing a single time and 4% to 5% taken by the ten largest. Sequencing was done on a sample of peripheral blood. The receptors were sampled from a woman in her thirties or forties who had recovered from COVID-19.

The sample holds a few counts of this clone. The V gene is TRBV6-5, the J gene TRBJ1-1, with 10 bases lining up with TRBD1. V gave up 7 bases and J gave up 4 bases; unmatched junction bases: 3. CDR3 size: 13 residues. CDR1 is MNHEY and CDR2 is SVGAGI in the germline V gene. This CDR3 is CASIRTGGTEAFF. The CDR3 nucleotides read TGTGCCAGCATCAGGACAGGGGGCACTGAAGCTTTCTTT.

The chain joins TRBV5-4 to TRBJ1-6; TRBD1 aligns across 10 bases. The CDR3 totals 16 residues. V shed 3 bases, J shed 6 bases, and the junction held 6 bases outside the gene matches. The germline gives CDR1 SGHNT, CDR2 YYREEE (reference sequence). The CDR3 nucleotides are TGTGCCAGCAGCTCTTTCCGGGACAGGGGTAATTCACCCCTCCACTTT. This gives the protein CASSSFRDRGNSPLHF.

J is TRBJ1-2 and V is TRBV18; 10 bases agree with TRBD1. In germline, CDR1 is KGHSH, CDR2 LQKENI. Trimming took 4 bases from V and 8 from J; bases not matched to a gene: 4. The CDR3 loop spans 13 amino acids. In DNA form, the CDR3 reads TGTGCCAGCTCACGAGGACAGGGGGAAGGCTACACCTTC. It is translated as CASSRGQGEGYTF.

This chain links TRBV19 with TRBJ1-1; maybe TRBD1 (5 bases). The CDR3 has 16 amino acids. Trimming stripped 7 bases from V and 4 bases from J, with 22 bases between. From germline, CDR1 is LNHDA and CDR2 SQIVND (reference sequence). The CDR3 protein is CASNQGRGRQPTEAFF. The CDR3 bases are TGTGCCAGTAACCAAGGGAGGGGCAGGCAGCCCACTGAAGCTTTCTTT.

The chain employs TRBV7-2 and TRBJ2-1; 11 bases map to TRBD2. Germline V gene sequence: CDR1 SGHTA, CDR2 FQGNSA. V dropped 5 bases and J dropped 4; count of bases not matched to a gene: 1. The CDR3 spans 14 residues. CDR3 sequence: CASSGTSGYNEQFF. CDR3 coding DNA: TGTGCCAGCAGCGGGACTAGCGGTTACAATGAGCAGTTCTTC.

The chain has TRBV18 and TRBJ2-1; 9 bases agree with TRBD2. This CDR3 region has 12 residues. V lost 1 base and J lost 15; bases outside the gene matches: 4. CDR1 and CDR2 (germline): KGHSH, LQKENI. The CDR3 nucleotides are TGTGCCAGCTCACCACGCGTAGCGGGAGTGTTCTTC. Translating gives CASSPRVAGVFF.

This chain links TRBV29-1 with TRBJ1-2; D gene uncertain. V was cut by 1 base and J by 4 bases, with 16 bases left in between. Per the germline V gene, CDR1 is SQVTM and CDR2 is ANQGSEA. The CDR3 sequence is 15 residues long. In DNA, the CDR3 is TGCAGCGTTGAAGGGTCGGCCAGACAACTCTATGGCTACACCTTC. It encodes CSVEGSARQLYGYTF.

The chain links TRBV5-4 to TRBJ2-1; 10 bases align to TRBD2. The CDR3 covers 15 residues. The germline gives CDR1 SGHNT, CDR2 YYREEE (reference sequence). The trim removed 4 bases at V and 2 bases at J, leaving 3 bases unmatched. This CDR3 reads CASSATSGTYNEQFF. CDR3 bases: TGTGCCAGCAGCGCAACTAGCGGGACCTACAATGAGCAGTTCTTC.

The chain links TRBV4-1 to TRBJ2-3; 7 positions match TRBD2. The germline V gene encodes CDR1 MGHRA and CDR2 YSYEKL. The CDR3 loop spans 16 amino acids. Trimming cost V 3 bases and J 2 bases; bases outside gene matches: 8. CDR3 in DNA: TGCGCCAGCAGCCAGTTCGCCGGGACTAACACAGATACGCAGTATTTT. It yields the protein CASSQFAGTNTDTQYF.

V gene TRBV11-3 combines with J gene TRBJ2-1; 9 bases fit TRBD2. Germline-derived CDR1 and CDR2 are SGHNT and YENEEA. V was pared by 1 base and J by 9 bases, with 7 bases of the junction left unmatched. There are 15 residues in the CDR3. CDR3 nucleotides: TGTGCCAGCAGCTTAGTAGCGGGAGTGGTGAGTGAGCAGTTCTTC. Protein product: CASSLVAGVVSEQFF.

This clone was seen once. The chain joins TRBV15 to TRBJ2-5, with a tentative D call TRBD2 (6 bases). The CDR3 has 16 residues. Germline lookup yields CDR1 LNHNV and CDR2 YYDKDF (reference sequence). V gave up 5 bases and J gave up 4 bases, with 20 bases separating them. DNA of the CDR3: TGTGCCACCAGCCCCCGGGATACGGGAGCGGGAGAGACCCAGTACTTC. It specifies CATSPRDTGAGETQYF. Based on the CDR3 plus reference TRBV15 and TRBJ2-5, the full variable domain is DAMVIQNPRYQVTQFGKPVTLSCSQTLNHNVMYWYQQKSSQAPKLLFHYYDKDFNNEADTPDNFQSRRPNTSFCFLDIRSPGLGDTAMYLCATSPRDTGAGETQYFGPGTRLLVL.

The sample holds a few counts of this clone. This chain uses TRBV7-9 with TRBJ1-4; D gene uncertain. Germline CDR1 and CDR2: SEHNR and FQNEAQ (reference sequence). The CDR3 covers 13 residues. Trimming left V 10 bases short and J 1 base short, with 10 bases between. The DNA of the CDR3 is TGTGCCATCAGAGGCGGAACTAATGAAAAACTGTTTTTT. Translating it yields CAIRGGTNEKLFF.